This is a list of T cell receptor beta chains from one sample in a study of shared clonotypes between healthy human individuals. Data came from immunoSEQ multiplex PCR; TCRdb stores just in-frame clones and leaves some out. The sample lists about 2.4 million clones, approximately 94% occurring once. Sample: naive CD4+ T cells from PBMCs. These receptors originate from a man aged 18 to 30 in good health. Some clones in this sample may be carry-over from other donors' samples. CDR3s include the opening cysteine and the closing phenylalanine or tryptophan. A D gene is named only where the DNA matches it firmly. A clone size is listed for some rows: how often the clone was seen (once, few, many), or a class if it is expanded.

size,J,D,V,DNA,CDR3
.,TRBJ1-1,.,TRBV9,TGTGCCAGCAGCCCCCGGGGGGGGCAGAACACTGAAGCTTTCTTT,CASSPRGGQNTEAFF
.,TRBJ2-5,.,TRBV11-2,TGTGCCAGCAGTATTCGGGTTGTGGAGACCCAGTACTTC,CASSIRVVETQYF
.,TRBJ2-3,.,TRBV7-7,TGTGCCAGCAGCTTCAGTACAAGCACAGATACGCAGTATTTT,CASSFSTSTDTQYF
.,TRBJ2-2,TRBD1,TRBV5-4,TGTGCCAGCAGCATGGCCGGGACAGGGCGTACCGGGGAGCTGTTTTTT,CASSMAGTGRTGELFF
.,TRBJ1-4,.,TRBV28,TGTGCCAGCAGTTTTGGCCCGAGTGAAAAACTGTTTTTT,CASSFGPSEKLFF
.,TRBJ1-5,TRBD1,TRBV28,TGTGCCAGCAGTTTGAGCCAGGGGGTCAATCAGCCCCAGCATTTT,CASSLSQGVNQPQHF
.,TRBJ2-7,.,TRBV18,TGTGCCAGCTCACCAACTAGAGTCCACGAGCAGTACTTC,CASSPTRVHEQYF
.,TRBJ1-5,TRBD1,TRBV7-6,TGTGCCAGCAGCTTAAAGGGGGCCCGCAATCAGCCCCAGCATTTT,CASSLKGARNQPQHF
.,TRBJ2-1,TRBD1,TRBV2,TGTGCCAGCACTGAGACAGGGCCCTCCTACAATGAGCAGTTCTTC,CASTETGPSYNEQFF
.,TRBJ2-7,.,TRBV28,TGTGCCAGCAGTTTGGGGCTTGGGATCTACGAGCAGTACTTC,CASSLGLGIYEQYF
.,TRBJ2-5,TRBD2,TRBV5-4,TGTGCCAGCAGCCAGAGACCTAGCGGGAGGACCCAAGAGACCCAGTACTTC,CASSQRPSGRTQETQYF
once,TRBJ1-5,.,TRBV13,TGTGCCAGCAGGAGGGGGGGTGGGGATCAGCCCCAGCATTTT,CASRRGGGDQPQHF
.,TRBJ1-2,.,TRBV7-9,TGTGCCAGCAGCACGCGGGGCCGCCTATCTATGACCTTC,CASSTRGRLSMTF
.,TRBJ2-1,.,TRBV5-1,TGCGCCAGCAGCTTGGCCTTCGACAGGAACAATGAGCAGTTCTTC,CASSLAFDRNNEQFF
.,TRBJ2-3,.,TRBV9,TGTGCCAGCAGCGTAGGACTCGCCAGCACAGATACGCAGTATTTT,CASSVGLASTDTQYF
.,TRBJ1-1,.,TRBV28,TGTGCCAGCAGTCCAAGCCAGAGCCGGAGGGTCGCTTTCTTT,CASSPSQSRRVAFF
.,TRBJ2-7,.,TRBV27,TGTGCCAGCACGCGGGGCGGAGCAGCCGAGCAGTACTTC,CASTRGGAAEQYF
.,TRBJ2-5,.,TRBV2,TGTGCCAGCAGTACTGAACAGGGCGGGCAGACCCAGTACTTC,CASSTEQGGQTQYF
.,TRBJ2-1,.,TRBV4-2,TGTGCCAGCAGCCAAGGGATTAGTGGGGATGAGCAGTTCTTC,CASSQGISGDEQFF
.,TRBJ1-2,TRBD1,TRBV7-3,TGTGCCAGCAGCCCATCACGGGGTTCAGGGGGCTATGGCTACACCTTC,CASSPSRGSGGYGYTF
.,TRBJ2-4,.,TRBV5-6,TGTGCCAGCAGCCTATGGGCCTTCTTTCCGGGAAACATTCAGTACTTC,CASSLWAFFPGNIQYF
few,TRBJ1-4,.,TRBV30,TGTGCCTGGAGTGTACGTGGATTTGAAAAACTGTTTTTT,CAWSVRGFEKLFF
.,TRBJ2-5,.,TRBV18,TGTGCCAGCTCACCCGACGAAGTGACCCAGTACTTC,CASSPDEVTQYF
once,TRBJ1-3,.,TRBV5-1,TGCGCCAGCAGCTTGGCGGGAGGGACAACCACTGGAAACACCATATATTTT,CASSLAGGTTTGNTIYF
once,TRBJ2-7,.,TRBV6-5,TGTGCCAGCAGGAGGGCCAGCTCCTACGAGCAGTACTTC,CASRRASSYEQYF
.,TRBJ2-3,.,TRBV2,TGTGCCAGCAGTGAATTCAAGGTGGATACGCAGTATTTT,CASSEFKVDTQYF
.,TRBJ1-5,.,TRBV19,TGTGCCAGTAGTATATTTTACGCCAAAAATCAGCCCCAGCATTTT,CASSIFYAKNQPQHF
.,TRBJ2-3,TRBD2,TRBV28,TGTGCCAGCACCCTACGGACTAGCGGGAGCAGTACGCAGTATTTT,CASTLRTSGSSTQYF
.,TRBJ2-7,TRBD2,TRBV7-9,TGTGCCAGCAGCTGGAGGGAGGGCCCCTACGAGCAGTACTTC,CASSWREGPYEQYF
.,TRBJ1-2,.,TRBV6-1,TGTGCCAGCAGCGGACGAAGGGATGGCTACACCTTC,CASSGRRDGYTF
once,TRBJ1-3,.,TRBV6-1,TGTGCCAGCAGTGAATACCGTGCGGACACCATATATTTT,CASSEYRADTIYF
.,TRBJ2-7,TRBD2,TRBV7-9,TGTGCCAGCAGCCTAACTAGCGGGAGCTACGAGCAGTACTTC,CASSLTSGSYEQYF
.,TRBJ2-3,.,TRBV6-1,TGTGCCAGCAGTGCGGGGAGGGGGGGACACACACATGATACGCAGTATTTT,CASSAGRGGHTHDTQYF
.,TRBJ1-6,.,TRBV9,TGTGCCAGCAGCGTAGGAATGGGGGTTTCACCCCTCCACTTT,CASSVGMGVSPLHF
.,TRBJ2-3,.,TRBV15,TGTGCCACCAGCAGGATTGGGGATACGCAGTATTTT,CATSRIGDTQYF
.,TRBJ2-3,.,TRBV25-1,TGTGCCAGCAGCTCAGGACAGTGGCTCTCAGATACGCAGTATTTT,CASSSGQWLSDTQYF
.,TRBJ2-6,.,TRBV27,TGTGCCAGCAGTCGCACCCCGGGCGCCGGGGCCAACGTCCTGACTTTC,CASSRTPGAGANVLTF
.,TRBJ2-1,TRBD2,TRBV5-1,TGCGCCAGCAGCCCCCTTGCGGGAGCCCCCAATGAGCAGTTCTTC,CASSPLAGAPNEQFF
.,TRBJ1-1,TRBD1,TRBV6-1,TGTGCCAGCACCCGACAGGGGGCGAGGAACACTGAAGCTTTCTTT,CASTRQGARNTEAFF
.,TRBJ1-4,TRBD1,TRBV29-1,TGCAGCGTTTGTGGGGGACAGGGTAATGAAAAACTGTTTTTT,CSVCGGQGNEKLFF
.,TRBJ2-1,TRBD2,TRBV5-4,TGTGCCAGCAGTTCCCAAACTAGCGGCTCCTACAATGAGCAGTTCTTC,CASSSQTSGSYNEQFF
.,TRBJ1-1,.,TRBV5-1,TGCGCCAGCAGCTTGGAGGTGTGGGGCCAGAACACTGAAGCTTTCTTT,CASSLEVWGQNTEAFF